These T cell receptor beta chains were read from a single sample in a study of blood T cell repertoires in COVID-19. Method: immunoSEQ multiplex PCR; TCRdb's copy keeps in-frame clones and lacks some. The table shows 180,000 or so clones, with around 85% occurring only once. Source material: peripheral blood. These receptors originate from a man in his fifties or sixties who had recovered from COVID-19. Both conserved end residues are part of each CDR3. Each record gives: clone size, D gene, J gene, V gene, CDR3 DNA, CDR3 protein. D genes are given only for firm matches. The size field is filled for only some rows; it gives once, few, many or a size class.

clone_size: NA
d_call: TRBD1
j_call: TRBJ2-7
v_call: TRBV27
cdr3_nt: TGTGCCAGCAGTTTAGGACAGGGAGGTCTTAAGCAGTACTTC
cdr3_aa: CASSLGQGGLKQYF

clone_size: NA
d_call: NA
j_call: TRBJ2-3
v_call: TRBV5-1
cdr3_nt: TGCGCCAGCAGCCCCGGACTCCTTACGCAGTATTTT
cdr3_aa: CASSPGLLTQYF

clone_size: NA
d_call: TRBD2
j_call: TRBJ2-7
v_call: TRBV28
cdr3_nt: TGTGCCAGCAGACGCGGACTAGCGGGCTCCTACGAGCAGTACTTC
cdr3_aa: CASRRGLAGSYEQYF

clone_size: NA
d_call: NA
j_call: TRBJ2-3
v_call: TRBV27
cdr3_nt: TGTGCCAGCAGAGAGACAGGAATGCGGCAGTATTTT
cdr3_aa: CASRETGMRQYF

clone_size: NA
d_call: TRBD2
j_call: TRBJ2-7
v_call: TRBV5-1
cdr3_nt: TGCGCCAGCAGTCCGACCGGGACTAGCGGGATGGTCGAGCAGTACTTC
cdr3_aa: CASSPTGTSGMVEQYF

clone_size: NA
d_call: NA
j_call: TRBJ2-1
v_call: TRBV9
cdr3_nt: TGTGCCAGCAGCGTGCTCGGGACATTAGACAATGAGCAGTTCTTC
cdr3_aa: CASSVLGTLDNEQFF

clone_size: once
d_call: TRBD2
j_call: TRBJ2-1
v_call: TRBV19
cdr3_nt: TGTGCCAGCCGGGATTCGACTGGCGGGAGCTACAATGAGCAGTTCTTC
cdr3_aa: CASRDSTGGSYNEQFF

clone_size: NA
d_call: NA
j_call: TRBJ2-4
v_call: TRBV21-1
cdr3_nt: TGTGCCAGCAACGAGTGGCCGGGGGATTGGGCCAAAAACATTCAGTACTTC
cdr3_aa: CASNEWPGDWAKNIQYF

clone_size: NA
d_call: TRBD2
j_call: TRBJ2-1
v_call: TRBV29-1
cdr3_nt: TGCAGCGTTGTAAGCGGGACGCTTGAGCAGTTCTTC
cdr3_aa: CSVVSGTLEQFF

clone_size: NA
d_call: TRBD1
j_call: TRBJ1-4
v_call: TRBV7-9
cdr3_nt: TGTGCCAGCAGCCCGGGACAGCAGAATGAAAAACTGTTTTTT
cdr3_aa: CASSPGQQNEKLFF

clone_size: NA
d_call: TRBD1
j_call: TRBJ1-5
v_call: TRBV15
cdr3_nt: TGTGCCACCAGCAGAGATCTAGCAGGGGGCGGCAGCCCCCAGCATTTT
cdr3_aa: CATSRDLAGGGSPQHF

clone_size: once
d_call: TRBD2
j_call: TRBJ2-1
v_call: TRBV7-3
cdr3_nt: TGTGCCAGCAGCGAGACTAGCGGGAGTTCAGGTGAGCAGTTCTTC
cdr3_aa: CASSETSGSSGEQFF

clone_size: NA
d_call: NA
j_call: TRBJ1-5
v_call: TRBV19
cdr3_nt: TGTGCCAGTACCCACCAGGGAGGGCAGGCCCGAGACTTAAATCAGCCCCAGCATTTT
cdr3_aa: CASTHQGGQARDLNQPQHF

clone_size: NA
d_call: TRBD2
j_call: TRBJ2-1
v_call: TRBV6-5
cdr3_nt: TGTGCCAGCAGCACAGGGACTAGCGGGGCCAATGAGCAGTTCTTC
cdr3_aa: CASSTGTSGANEQFF

clone_size: NA
d_call: NA
j_call: TRBJ2-7
v_call: TRBV6-1
cdr3_nt: TGTGCCAGCAGTGAATGGGGGCCGAGCTCCTACGAGCAGTACTTC
cdr3_aa: CASSEWGPSSYEQYF

clone_size: NA
d_call: TRBD1
j_call: TRBJ1-6
v_call: TRBV9
cdr3_nt: TGTGCCAGCAGCGAGACCCGGGACAGAATTAATTCACCCCTCCACTTT
cdr3_aa: CASSETRDRINSPLHF

clone_size: NA
d_call: TRBD2
j_call: TRBJ2-7
v_call: TRBV30
cdr3_nt: TGTGCCTGGGAGCCTAAAGCGGGAGGGACCTACGAGCAGTACTTC
cdr3_aa: CAWEPKAGGTYEQYF

clone_size: NA
d_call: NA
j_call: TRBJ2-2
v_call: TRBV18
cdr3_nt: TGTGCCAGCTCACCACGACAGGGGAGGGCCAACGGGGAGCTGTTTTTT
cdr3_aa: CASSPRQGRANGELFF

clone_size: NA
d_call: TRBD2
j_call: TRBJ2-7
v_call: TRBV4-1
cdr3_nt: TGCGCCAGCAGCCCATTAATGGGACTAGCGGGAGATTACGAGCAGTACTTC
cdr3_aa: CASSPLMGLAGDYEQYF

clone_size: NA
d_call: TRBD2
j_call: TRBJ2-4
v_call: TRBV2
cdr3_nt: TGTGCCAGCGTCGGAACTAGCGCAAAAAACATTCAGTACTTC
cdr3_aa: CASVGTSAKNIQYF

clone_size: NA
d_call: NA
j_call: TRBJ2-2
v_call: TRBV7-2
cdr3_nt: TGTGCCAGCAGCTTAGACCCGGGAGCTACGACCGGGGAGCTGTTTTTT
cdr3_aa: CASSLDPGATTGELFF

clone_size: NA
d_call: TRBD2
j_call: TRBJ2-1
v_call: TRBV13
cdr3_nt: TGTGCCAGCAGCTTAGGAAGGGTAGCGGGAGGGCCCGGCAATGAGCAGTTCTTC
cdr3_aa: CASSLGRVAGGPGNEQFF

clone_size: NA
d_call: TRBD2
j_call: TRBJ2-5
v_call: TRBV20-1
cdr3_nt: TGCAGTGCTAGTGGGGCTAGCGGATACAGTAGGGAGACCCAGTACTTC
cdr3_aa: CSASGASGYSRETQYF

clone_size: once
d_call: TRBD1
j_call: TRBJ2-3
v_call: TRBV5-6
cdr3_nt: TGTGCCAGCAGCGGTGGGACAGTGAGCACAGATACGCAGTATTTT
cdr3_aa: CASSGGTVSTDTQYF

clone_size: NA
d_call: TRBD1
j_call: TRBJ1-3
v_call: TRBV4-2
cdr3_nt: TGTGCCAGCAGCCAAGAGGACAGGGCTGGAAACACCATATATTTT
cdr3_aa: CASSQEDRAGNTIYF

clone_size: NA
d_call: NA
j_call: TRBJ2-1
v_call: TRBV3-1/TRBV3-2
cdr3_nt: TGTGCCAGCAGCCAAGGGGCTGAAAGCTCCTACAATGAGCAGTTCTTC
cdr3_aa: CASSQGAESSYNEQFF

clone_size: few
d_call: TRBD2
j_call: TRBJ2-7
v_call: TRBV6-1
cdr3_nt: TGTGCCAGCAGTGATCTCGGACTAGCGCGACTTGAGCAGTACTTC
cdr3_aa: CASSDLGLARLEQYF